This T cell receptor (beta chain) originates from a study of blood T cell repertoires in COVID-19. The table came from immunoSEQ multiplex PCR; TCRdb's copy has only in-frame clones and leaves some out. The sample shows almost 350,000 clones, approximately 89% of them seen only once. V gave up 4 bases and J gave up 2 bases, with 3 bases separating them. Germline V lookup: CDR1 MNHEY, CDR2 SVGAGI. CDR3 length: 12 amino acids. The material sequenced was peripheral blood. The TCR originated in a woman in her sixties or seventies with COVID-19, enrolled during active disease. V gene TRBV6-5 combines with J gene TRBJ1-5; D is ambiguous. CDR3 DNA sequence: TGTGCCAGCAGTTCTGGCAATCAGCCCCAGCATTTT. Protein: CASSSGNQPQHF.